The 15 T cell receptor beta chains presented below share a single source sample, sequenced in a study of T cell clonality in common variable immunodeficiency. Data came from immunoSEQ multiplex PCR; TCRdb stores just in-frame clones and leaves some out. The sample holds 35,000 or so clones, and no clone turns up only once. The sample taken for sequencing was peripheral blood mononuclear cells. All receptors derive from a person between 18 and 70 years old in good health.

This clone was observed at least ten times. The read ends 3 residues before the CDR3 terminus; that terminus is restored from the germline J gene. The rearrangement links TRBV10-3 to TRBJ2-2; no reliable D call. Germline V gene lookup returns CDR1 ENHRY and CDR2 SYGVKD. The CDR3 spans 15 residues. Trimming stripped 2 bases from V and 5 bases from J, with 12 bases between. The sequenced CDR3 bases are TGTGCCATCAGTGAGAGAGGTCCGCCAACCGGGGAG. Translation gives CAISERGPPTGE. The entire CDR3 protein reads CAISERGPPTGELFF.

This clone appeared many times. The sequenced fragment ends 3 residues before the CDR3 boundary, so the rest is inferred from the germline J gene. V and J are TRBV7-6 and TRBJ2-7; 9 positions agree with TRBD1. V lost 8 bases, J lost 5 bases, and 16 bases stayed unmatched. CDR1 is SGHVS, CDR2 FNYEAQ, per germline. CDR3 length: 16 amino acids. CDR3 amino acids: CASGDRPDRGFHEQYF. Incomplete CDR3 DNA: TGTGCCAGCGGAGATCGACCGGACAGGGGATTCCACGAG.

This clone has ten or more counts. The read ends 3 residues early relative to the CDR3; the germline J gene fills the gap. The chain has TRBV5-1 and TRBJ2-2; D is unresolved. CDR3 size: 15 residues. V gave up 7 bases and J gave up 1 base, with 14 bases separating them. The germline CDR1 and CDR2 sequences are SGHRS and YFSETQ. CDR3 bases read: TGCGCCAGCTCCGTCTCGGCAGGGAACACCGGGGAG. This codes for CASSVSAGNTGE. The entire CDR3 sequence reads CASSVSAGNTGELFF.

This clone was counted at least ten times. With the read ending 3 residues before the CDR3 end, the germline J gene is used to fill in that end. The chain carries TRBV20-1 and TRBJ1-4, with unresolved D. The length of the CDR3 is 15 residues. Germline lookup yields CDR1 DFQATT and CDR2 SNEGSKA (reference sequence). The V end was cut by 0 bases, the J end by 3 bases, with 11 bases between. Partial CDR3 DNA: TGCAGTGCTAGAGATAGGGCGGGGTCTAATGAAAAA. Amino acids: CSARDRAGSNEK. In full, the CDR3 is CSARDRAGSNEKLFF.

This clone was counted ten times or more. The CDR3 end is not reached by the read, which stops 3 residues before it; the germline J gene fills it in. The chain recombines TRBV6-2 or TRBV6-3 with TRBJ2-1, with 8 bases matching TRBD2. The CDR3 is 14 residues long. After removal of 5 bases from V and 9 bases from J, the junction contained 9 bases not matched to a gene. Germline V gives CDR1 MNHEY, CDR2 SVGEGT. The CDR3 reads CASSPTSENPEQFF. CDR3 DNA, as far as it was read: TGTGCCAGCAGTCCGACTAGCGAAAATCCTGAG.

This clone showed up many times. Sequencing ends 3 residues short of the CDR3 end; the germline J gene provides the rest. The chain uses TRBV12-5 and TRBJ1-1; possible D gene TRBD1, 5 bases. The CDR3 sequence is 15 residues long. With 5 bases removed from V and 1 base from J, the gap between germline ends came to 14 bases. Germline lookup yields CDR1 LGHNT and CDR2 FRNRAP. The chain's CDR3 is CASGESGTANTEAFF. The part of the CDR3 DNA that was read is TGTGCTAGTGGTGAGTCCGGGACTGCGAACACTGAA.

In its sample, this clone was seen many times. The CDR3 loop reads CASSLWPGAEAFF. The part of the CDR3 DNA that was read is TGTGCCAGCAGCTTGTGGCCAGGGGCTGAA. The rearrangement joins TRBV5-5 to TRBJ1-1, with D possibly being TRBD1 (6 bases). The read finishes 3 residues shy of the CDR3 end, and the germline J gene is used to complete it. This CDR3 region has 13 residues. The V and J ends lost 1 base and 6 bases respectively, with 10 bases between them. Germline assignment: CDR1 SGHKS and CDR2 YYEKEE (reference sequence). The full variable domain, in which reference TRBV5-5 and TRBJ1-1 provide the parts outside the CDR3, is DAGVTQSPTHLIKTRGQQVTLRCSPISGHKSVSWYQQVLGQGPQFIFQYYEKEERGRGNFPDRFSARQFPNYSSELNVNALLLGDSALYLCASSLWPGAEAFFGQGTRLTVV.

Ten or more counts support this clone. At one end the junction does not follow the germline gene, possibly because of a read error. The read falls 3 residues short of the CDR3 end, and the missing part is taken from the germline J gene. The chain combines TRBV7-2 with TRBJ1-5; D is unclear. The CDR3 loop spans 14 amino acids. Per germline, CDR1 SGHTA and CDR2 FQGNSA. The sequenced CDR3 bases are TGTGCCAGCACCTTAATCCTCGGCAATCAGCCC. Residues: CASTLILGNQP. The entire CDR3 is CASTLILGNQPQHF.

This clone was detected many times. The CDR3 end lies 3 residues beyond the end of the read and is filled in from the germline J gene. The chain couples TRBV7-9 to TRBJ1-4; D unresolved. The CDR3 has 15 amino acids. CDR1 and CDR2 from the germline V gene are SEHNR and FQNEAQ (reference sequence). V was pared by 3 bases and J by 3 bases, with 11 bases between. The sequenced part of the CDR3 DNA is TGTGCCAGCAGCTTGGACCGGGGTGCTAATGAAAAA. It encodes CASSLDRGANEK. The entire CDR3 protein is CASSLDRGANEKLFF.

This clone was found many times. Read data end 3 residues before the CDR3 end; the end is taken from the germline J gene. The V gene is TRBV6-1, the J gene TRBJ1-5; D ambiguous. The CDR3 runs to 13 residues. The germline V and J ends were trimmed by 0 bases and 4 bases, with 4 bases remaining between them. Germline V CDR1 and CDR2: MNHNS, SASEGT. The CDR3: CASSEAPNQPQHF. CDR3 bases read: TGTGCCAGCAGTGAAGCCCCTAATCAGCCC.

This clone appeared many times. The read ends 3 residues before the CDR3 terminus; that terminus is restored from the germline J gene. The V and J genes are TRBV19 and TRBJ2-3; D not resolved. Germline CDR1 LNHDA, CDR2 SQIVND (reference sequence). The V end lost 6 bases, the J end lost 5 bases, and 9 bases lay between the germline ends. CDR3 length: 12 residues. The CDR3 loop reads CASRQSGDTQYF. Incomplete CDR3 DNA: TGTGCCAGTAGACAGAGTGGAGATACG.

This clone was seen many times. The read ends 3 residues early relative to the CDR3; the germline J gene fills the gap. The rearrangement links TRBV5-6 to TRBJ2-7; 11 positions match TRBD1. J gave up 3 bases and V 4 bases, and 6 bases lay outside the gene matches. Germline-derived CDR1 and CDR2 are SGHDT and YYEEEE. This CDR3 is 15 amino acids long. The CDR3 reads CASSLSGTGGYEQYF. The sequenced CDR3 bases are TGTGCCAGCAGCCTATCCGGGACAGGGGGCTACGAG.

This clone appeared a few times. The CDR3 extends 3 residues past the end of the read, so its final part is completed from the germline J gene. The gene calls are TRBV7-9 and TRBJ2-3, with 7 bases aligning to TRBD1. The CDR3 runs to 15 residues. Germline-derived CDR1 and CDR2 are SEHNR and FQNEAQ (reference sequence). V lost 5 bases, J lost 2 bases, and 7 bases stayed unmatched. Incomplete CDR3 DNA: TGTGCCAGCAGCAATAGGGACAGCCCCACAGATACG. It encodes CASSNRDSPTDT. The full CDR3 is CASSNRDSPTDTQYF.

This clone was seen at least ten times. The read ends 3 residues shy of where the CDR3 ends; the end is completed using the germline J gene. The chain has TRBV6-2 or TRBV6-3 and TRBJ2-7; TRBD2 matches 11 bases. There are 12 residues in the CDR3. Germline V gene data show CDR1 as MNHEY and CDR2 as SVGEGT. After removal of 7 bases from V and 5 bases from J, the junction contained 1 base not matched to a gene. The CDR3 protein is CASKLAGDEQYF. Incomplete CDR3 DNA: TGTGCCAGCAAACTAGCGGGAGACGAG.

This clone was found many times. The CDR3 region is CSAGWTSGIARNEQFF. The CDR3 bases that were read are TGCAGTGCTGGTTGGACTAGCGGGATTGCACGCAATGAG. The chain uses TRBV20-1 and TRBJ2-1; the match to TRBD2 covers 12 bases. The CDR3 goes on 3 residues after the read ends, and that part is filled in from the germline J gene. This CDR3 contains 16 residues. Germline CDR1 is DFQATT and CDR2 is SNEGSKA (reference sequence). J was trimmed by 6 bases and V by 5 bases; bases with no gene match: 11.